This T cell receptor beta chain was captured in a study of CD8+ T cells in alopecia areata. Study at large: Tofacitinib administration to treated patients was oral, at 5 to 10 mg twice daily.

Obtained from alopecia areata patients were lesional scalp punch biopsies along with peripheral blood. Per the germline V gene, CDR1 is MDHEN and CDR2 is SYDVKM. Deletions cut 4 bases from V and 6 bases from J, with 16 bases between. This CDR3 region has 15 residues. Concerning this clone: Its specificity is unknown.

RNA extraction and reverse transcription yielded cDNA as sequencing template. Sequencing used immunoSEQ multiplex PCR; TCRdb keeps in-frame clones, though not all of them. The sample consists of about 7,900 clones, 50% to 60% of them appearing once. Study-wide results and caveats: Affected scalp, especially in alopecia totalis/universalis, had a higher clonality than normal scalp did.

The chain is built from TRBV28 and TRBJ1-5; D perhaps matches TRBD1 (5 bases). The TCR was taken from a human donor with alopecia areata. This specimen was skin, taken at week 0. CDR3 nucleotides: TGTGCCAGCAGTTCCCGAACAGGCTTCAGTCAGCCCCAGCATTTT. Translation: CASSSRTGFSQPQHF.